This T cell receptor (beta chain) was identified in a study of CD8+ T cells in alopecia areata. This clone was seen just once. Antigen specificity is unknown. Sample treatment: oral pan-JAK inhibitor, 5-10 mg twice daily. Sequencing used cDNA as its template, made by extracting RNA and reverse transcribing it. Produced via immunoSEQ multiplex PCR; TCRdb's table is partial and in-frame only. The sample carries about 270,000 clones, roughly 63% recorded once. The CDR3 consists of 14 residues. V was shortened by 3 bases and J by 0 bases, with 8 bases between the two germline ends. CDR1 is KGHSH and CDR2 is LQKENI in the germline V gene. Regarding the study as a whole: Many expanded lesional clones persisted in scalp and blood during tofacitinib. Affected lesional scalp, above all in alopecia totalis/universalis, was more clonal than normal scalp. Among the 100 top clones, expanded CD8+ clones, like scalp clonality, were significantly decreased by tofacitinib.

The sequencing here drew on CD4+ T cells sorted from blood, taken at approximately week 51, from a patient treated with tofacitinib. The TCR sequence derives from a human donor with alopecia areata. The rearrangement uses TRBV18 and TRBJ1-1; D remains ambiguous. CDR3 protein: CASSPRRLNTEAFF. Here the CDR3 DNA reads TGTGCCAGCTCACCTCGGCGTCTGAACACTGAAGCTTTCTTT.